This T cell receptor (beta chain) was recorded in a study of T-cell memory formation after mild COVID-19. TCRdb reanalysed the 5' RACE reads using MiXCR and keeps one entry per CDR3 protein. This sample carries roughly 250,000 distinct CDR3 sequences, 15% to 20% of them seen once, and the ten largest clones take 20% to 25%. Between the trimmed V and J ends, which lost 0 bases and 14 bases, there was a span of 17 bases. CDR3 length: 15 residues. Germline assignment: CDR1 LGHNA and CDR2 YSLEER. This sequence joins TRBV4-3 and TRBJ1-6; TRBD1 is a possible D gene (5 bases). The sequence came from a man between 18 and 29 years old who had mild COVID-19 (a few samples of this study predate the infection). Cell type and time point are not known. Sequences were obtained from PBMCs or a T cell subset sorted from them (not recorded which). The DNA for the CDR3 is TGCGCCAGCAGCCAAGAGCCGGGGCGGGGGGAAACCCTCCACTTT. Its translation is CASSQEPGRGETLHF.